Shown below are 32 T cell receptor beta chains from a single sample sequenced in a study of shared clonotypes between healthy human individuals. This table comes from immunoSEQ multiplex PCR, and its TCRdb copy is limited to in-frame clones, with some not included. The sample contains around 2.3 million clones, 95% of which appear only once. Sequencing input: naive CD4+ T cells sorted from blood. The subset was: CD45RA+ positively selected. All receptors come from a man in his late teens or twenties in good health.

This rearrangement joins TRBV7-2 to TRBJ2-7, with D tentatively TRBD1 (5 bases). CDR3 size: 16 residues. CDR1 and CDR2 from the germline V gene are SGHTA and FQGNSA. The V and J ends lost 3 bases and 1 base respectively, with 16 bases between them. The CDR3 sequence is CASSLASGPASYEQYF. The CDR3, as DNA: TGTGCCAGCAGCTTGGCCTCAGGGCCGGCATCCTACGAGCAGTACTTC.

This sequence joins TRBV5-1 and TRBJ2-5; 10 positions match TRBD2. Germline CDR1 is SGHRS and CDR2 is YFSETQ. V shed 0 bases, J shed 2 bases, and the junction held 4 bases outside the gene matches. The CDR3 runs 16 residues. The CDR3 bases are TGCGCCAGCAGCTTGGATCCTAGCGGGAGTCAAGAGACCCAGTACTTC. Protein product: CASSLDPSGSQETQYF. The entire variable domain, with the rest obtained from reference TRBV5-1 and TRBJ2-5, is as follows: KAGVTQTPRYLIKTRGQQVTLSCSPISGHRSVSWYQQTPGQGLQFLFEYFSETQRNKGNFPGRFSGRQFSNSRSEMNVSTLELGDSALYLCASSLDPSGSQETQYFGPGTRLLVL.

With respect to this clone: Other DNA variants within this sample encode the same CDR3. The chain combines TRBV29-1 with TRBJ2-7; D is possibly TRBD1 (7 bases). V lost 1 base, J lost 3 bases, and 10 bases lay in between. In germline, CDR1 is SQVTM, CDR2 ANQGSEA. There are 13 residues in the CDR3. The CDR3 sequence: CSVEGQGGYEQYF. DNA of the CDR3: TGCAGCGTTGAAGGACAGGGAGGCTACGAGCAGTACTTC.

This chain joins TRBV5-4 and TRBJ2-5; the match to TRBD2 covers 8 bases. Trimming at V came to 4 bases and at J to 4 bases, leaving 6 bases not matched to a gene. This CDR3 has 14 residues. Per the germline V gene, CDR1 is SGHNT and CDR2 is YYREEE (reference sequence). The CDR3 region is CASSPSAGGETQYF. In DNA form, the CDR3 reads TGTGCCAGCAGCCCCTCGGCGGGGGGAGAGACCCAGTACTTC. Full variable domain (rest looked up from reference TRBV5-4 and TRBJ2-5): ETGVTQSPTHLIKTRGQQVTLRCSSQSGHNTVSWYQQALGQGPQFIFQYYREEENGRGNFPPRFSGLQFPNYSSELNVNALELDDSALYLCASSPSAGGETQYFGPGTRLLVL.

This chain uses TRBV7-9 with TRBJ1-4; a possible D gene is TRBD1 (6 bases). Trimming stripped 5 bases from V and 4 bases from J, with 8 bases between. Germline CDR1 reads SEHNR; CDR2 reads FQNEAQ (reference sequence). The CDR3 length is 13 residues. CDR3 DNA: TGTGCCAGCAGCGAGGACAGTAATGAAAAACTGTTTTTT. Amino acids: CASSEDSNEKLFF.

The chain links TRBV5-1 to TRBJ2-7; a weak D match, TRBD1 (6 bases). Germline CDR1 SGHRS, CDR2 YFSETQ. The V gene lost 0 bases and the J gene lost 2 bases, with 12 bases spanning the gap. This CDR3 spans 15 amino acids. The CDR3 reads CASSLAGDLTYEQYF. CDR3 nucleotides: TGCGCCAGCAGCTTGGCAGGGGACCTGACCTACGAGCAGTACTTC.

The V and J genes are TRBV21-1 and TRBJ1-5. TRBV21-1 is given as a pseudogene. The CDR3 length is 15 residues. Written as DNA, the CDR3 is TGTGCCAGCAGCCCCAGGGGAGGGGGCAATCAGCCCCAGCATTTT. As protein: CASSPRGGGNQPQHF.

The chain carries TRBV6-6 and TRBJ1-5; maybe TRBD1 (6 bases). Germline V lookup: CDR1 MNHNY, CDR2 SVGAGI (reference sequence). V was shortened by 4 bases and J by 2 bases, with 15 bases between the two germline ends. The CDR3 spans 16 residues. CDR3 bases: TGTGCCAGCAGTTCGGGGGCGGGGAAGGGCAATCAGCCCCAGCATTTT. It is translated as CASSSGAGKGNQPQHF.

J is TRBJ2-3 and V is TRBV21-1; the table's D call, TRBD1, was not checked against the DNA. TRBV21-1 is a recognized pseudogene. The CDR3 sequence is 17 residues long. Here the CDR3 DNA reads TGTGCCAGCAGCACCTTTTTGGGACAGGGGGCCGCAGATACGCAGTATTTT. Residues: CASSTFLGQGAADTQYF.

CDR3: CASSEEWSAETQYF. CDR3 nucleotides: TGTGCCAGCAGTGAAGAGTGGTCAGCAGAGACCCAGTACTTC. V gene TRBV6-1 combines with J gene TRBJ2-5; D gene ambiguous. CDR1 MNHNS and CDR2 SASEGT come from the germline V gene. The ends were cut back, 1 base at V and 4 bases at J, with 10 bases in the middle. CDR3 size: 14 residues.

This clone was seen only once. V and J are TRBV9 and TRBJ1-1; D perhaps matches TRBD1 (6 bases). Trimming removed 4 bases at V and 4 bases at J, with 14 bases between. This CDR3 is 14 amino acids long. Germline loops: CDR1 SGDLS, CDR2 YYNGEE. This CDR3 reads CASSLNQGSTEAFF. CDR3 in DNA: TGTGCCAGCAGCCTAAATCAGGGGAGCACTGAAGCTTTCTTT.

The rearrangement uses TRBV7-2 and TRBJ2-4; D remains ambiguous. Germline V lookup: CDR1 SGHTA, CDR2 FQGNSA. The CDR3 runs 13 residues. The V end was cut by 5 bases, the J end by 7 bases, with 12 bases between. Here the CDR3 reads CASSPPWSNIQYF. In DNA, the CDR3 is TGTGCCAGCAGCCCCCCGTGGTCGAACATTCAGTACTTC. Together with reference TRBV7-2 and TRBJ2-4, the CDR3 gives the full variable domain: GAGVSQSPSNKVTEKGKDVELRCDPISGHTALYWYRQSLGQGLEFLIYFQGNSAPDKSGLPSDRFSAERTGGSVSTLTIQRTQQEDSAVYLCASSPPWSNIQYFGAGTRLSVL.

The chain couples TRBV5-1 to TRBJ2-2; 8 nucleotides line up with TRBD1. The CDR3 sequence is 16 residues long. The V gene end was trimmed by 6 bases and the J gene end by 3 bases; junction bases not matched to a gene: 10. CDR1 is SGHRS, CDR2 YFSETQ, per germline. The chain's CDR3 is CASKKGQGRDTGELFF. The CDR3 DNA reads TGCGCCAGCAAAAAAGGACAGGGACGGGACACCGGGGAGCTGTTTTTT. The whole variable domain, remainder taken from reference TRBV5-1 and TRBJ2-2, is KAGVTQTPRYLIKTRGQQVTLSCSPISGHRSVSWYQQTPGQGLQFLFEYFSETQRNKGNFPGRFSGRQFSNSRSEMNVSTLELGDSALYLCASKKGQGRDTGELFFGEGSRLTVL.

The chain carries TRBV11-2 and TRBJ2-7, with a weak D call TRBD1 (5 bases). V shed 5 bases and J shed 4 bases, with 15 bases lying between them. This CDR3 spans 14 amino acids. Per germline, CDR1 SGHAT and CDR2 FQNNGV. CDR3 nucleotides: TGTGCCAGCAGCCCACTTGGGGCAGGGTACGAGCAGTACTTC. Translating gives CASSPLGAGYEQYF.

The genes are TRBV28 and TRBJ1-5, with 7 bases identical to TRBD1. The CDR3 has 14 residues. The junction had 6 bases not matched to a gene; V was cut back by 10 bases and J by 0 bases. CDR1 MDHEN and CDR2 SYDVKM come from the germline V gene. CDR3 DNA: TGTGCCATCCAACAGGGGAGTAGCAATCAGCCCCAGCATTTT. Its translation is CAIQQGSSNQPQHF.

This sequence joins TRBV10-3 and TRBJ1-5; 7 nucleotides align to TRBD1. In germline, CDR1 is ENHRY, CDR2 SYGVKD. V lost 2 bases, J lost 4 bases, and 5 bases stayed unmatched. This CDR3 is 15 amino acids long. The CDR3 DNA sequence: TGTGCCATCAGTGAGACACAGGGGATTAATCAGCCCCAGCATTTT. It specifies CAISETQGINQPQHF.

This chain joins TRBV5-4 and TRBJ2-7, with 7 bases that match TRBD1. The CDR3 extends over 15 amino acids. The germline CDR1 and CDR2 sequences are SGHNT and YYREEE (reference sequence). With V trimmed by 0 bases and J by 2 bases, 5 bases remained unmatched. This chain's CDR3 is CASSLVQGSTYEQYF. The CDR3 coding sequence is TGTGCCAGCAGCTTGGTACAGGGGTCAACCTACGAGCAGTACTTC.

V usage is TRBV6-5 and J usage is TRBJ2-1; 8 bases align to TRBD2. V lost 6 bases to trimming and J lost 5 bases; unmatched junction nucleotides: 9. CDR1 MNHEY and CDR2 SVGAGI come from the germline V gene. This CDR3 comprises 15 residues. The DNA for the CDR3 is TGTGCCAGCAGCGCACTAGCGGTCGGAAACAATGAGCAGTTCTTC. Protein product: CASSALAVGNNEQFF.

This clone has a single count. V and J are TRBV7-9 and TRBJ2-3; D unresolved. The V end lost 6 bases, the J end lost 3 bases, and 19 bases lay between the germline ends. The CDR3 length is 16 residues. Germline V CDR1 and CDR2: SEHNR, FQNEAQ (reference sequence). CDR3 sequence reads: CASSSRFLEITDTQYF. In nucleotides, the CDR3 is TGTGCCAGCAGTTCCCGGTTTCTAGAGATAACAGATACGCAGTATTTT.

V usage is TRBV28 and J usage is TRBJ1-4, with a tentative D call TRBD1 (5 bases). V was shortened by 8 bases and J by 10 bases, with 14 bases between the two germline ends. The CDR3 is 12 amino acids. Germline V lookup: CDR1 MDHEN, CDR2 SYDVKM. The CDR3 DNA reads as TGTGCCAGCCAGGGTTTTCCCGGAAAACTGTTTTTT. Translation: CASQGFPGKLFF.

This sequence joins TRBV6-6 and TRBJ1-5; the match to TRBD1 covers 8 bases. The length of the CDR3 is 15 residues. V gave up 5 bases and J gave up 4 bases; unmatched junction bases: 7. Germline V gives CDR1 MNHNY, CDR2 SVGAGI (reference sequence). The CDR3, as DNA: TGTGCCAGCAGTCCTCAGGGGGCGACGAATCAGCCCCAGCATTTT. It specifies CASSPQGATNQPQHF.

The chain is built from TRBV6-5 and TRBJ2-7, with TRBD1 identical over 10 bases. This CDR3 region has 15 residues. V trimming: 1 base; J trimming: 6 bases; junction bases outside the gene matches: 6. From germline, CDR1 is MNHEY and CDR2 SVGAGI. In DNA form, the CDR3 reads TGTGCCAGCAGTTACTTGAGGGACAGGGGTGGCGAGCAGTACTTC. It codes for CASSYLRDRGGEQYF.

The genes are TRBV7-9 and TRBJ1-5; D gene uncertain. V shed 1 base and J shed 9 bases, with 13 bases lying between them. The CDR3 has 14 residues. Germline-derived CDR1 and CDR2 are SEHNR and FQNEAQ (reference sequence). In nucleotides, the CDR3 is TGTGCCAGCAGCTTAGGGGAGGGTCAATTGCCCCAGCATTTT. This sequence encodes CASSLGEGQLPQHF.

The chain uses TRBV7-9 and TRBJ1-1; TRBD1 matches 9 bases. The CDR3 is made up of 15 amino acids. Trimming at V came to 1 base and at J to 3 bases, leaving 3 bases not matched to a gene. The V gene's germline CDR1 is SEHNR and CDR2 FQNEAQ (reference sequence). The CDR3 nucleotides read TGTGCCAGCAGCTTAGTTTGGACAGGGGACACTGAAGCTTTCTTT. Translated, it gives CASSLVWTGDTEAFF.

This chain links TRBV30 with TRBJ1-3, with 10 bases identical to TRBD1. V gave up 4 bases and J gave up 3 bases; unmatched junction bases: 3. Germline V gives CDR1 GTSNPN, CDR2 SVGIG (reference sequence). The CDR3 contains 14 residues. The CDR3 coding sequence is TGTGCCTGGATCGACAGGGGGCTTGGAAACACCATATATTTT. Translated, it gives CAWIDRGLGNTIYF.

Remarks on this clone: The same CDR3 can be traced to other DNA sequences in this sample. This chain uses TRBV7-9 with TRBJ1-5; D is undetermined. This CDR3 region has 13 residues. The germline V gene has CDR1 SEHNR and CDR2 FQNEAQ (reference sequence). Trimming shortened V by 3 bases and J by 0 bases, and 3 bases separated the two germline ends. CDR3 loop: CASSFGSNQPQHF. CDR3 in DNA: TGTGCCAGCAGCTTTGGTAGCAATCAGCCCCAGCATTTT.

As for this clone: Different DNA sequences within this sample yield the same CDR3. This sequence joins TRBV6-1 and TRBJ1-1, with TRBD1 identical over 9 bases. Unmatched junction bases numbered 4, after V lost 5 bases and J lost 0 bases. Looked up from germline, CDR1 is MNHNS and CDR2 is SASEGT. CDR3 length: 15 amino acids. Written as DNA, the CDR3 is TGTGCCAGCAGTAGACAGGGGGGGATGAACACTGAAGCTTTCTTT. This translates into CASSRQGGMNTEAFF.

This chain connects TRBV2 to TRBJ1-5; possible D gene TRBD1, 5 bases. This CDR3 is 15 amino acids long. V was pared by 7 bases and J by 0 bases, with 13 bases between. CDR1 is SNHLY and CDR2 is FYNNEI in the germline V gene. CDR3 DNA sequence: TGTGCCAGCAATACGGGGACTCATAGCAATCAGCCCCAGCATTTT. Translation: CASNTGTHSNQPQHF.

This clone was observed a single time. The V and J genes are TRBV7-9 and TRBJ2-4; D uncertain. Germline CDR1 SEHNR, CDR2 FQNEAQ (reference sequence). V was trimmed by 1 base and J by 0 bases, leaving 7 bases between them. CDR3 length equals 15 residues. The CDR3 reads CASSLGSQAKNIQYF. The DNA for the CDR3 is TGTGCCAGCAGCTTAGGCAGTCAAGCCAAAAACATTCAGTACTTC.

V gene TRBV7-3 combines with J gene TRBJ2-3; no clear D gene. The CDR3 extends over 13 amino acids. Germline V gives CDR1 SGHTA, CDR2 FQGTGA. V lost 4 bases and J 6 bases, leaving 11 bases between the germline ends. The CDR3 coding sequence is TGTGCCAGCAGCTCCGGGTTGGGTGATACGCAGTATTTT. Translating it yields CASSSGLGDTQYF.

The chain recombines TRBV11-2 with TRBJ1-3, with TRBD1 identical over 7 bases. The germline V gene encodes CDR1 SGHAT and CDR2 FQNNGV. Germline trimming cut 5 bases from V and 0 bases from J; bases unmatched to any gene: 4. The CDR3 sequence is 15 residues long. The CDR3 loop is CASSPTGASGNTIYF. The CDR3 bases are TGTGCCAGCAGCCCTACAGGGGCCTCTGGAAACACCATATATTTT.

The gene calls are TRBV28 and TRBJ1-6; 8 positions match TRBD1. The CDR3 has 16 residues. V lost 4 bases and J lost 6; bases outside the gene matches: 8. Germline values: CDR1 MDHEN, CDR2 SYDVKM. CDR3 loop: CASSYSGGAGNSPLHF. The CDR3 DNA sequence: TGTGCCAGCAGTTACTCAGGGGGCGCGGGTAATTCACCCCTCCACTTT.